The rows below give T cell receptor beta chains drawn from one sample of a study of blood T cells in healthy people across ages. TCRdb reprocessed the 5' RACE reads with MiXCR, giving one entry per CDR3 protein. The sample yields fewer than 900,000 distinct CDR3 sequences, roughly 43% seen once. Sequenced: blood. The receptors originated from a woman in her sixties or seventies in good health. The CDR3 runs from the conserved cysteine through the conserved F or W. A D gene is named only where the DNA matches it firmly.

V	J	D	CDR3
TRBV20-1	TRBJ1-2	TRBD1	CSARDLRGRGYGYTF
TRBV27	TRBJ2-5	NA	CASSLWVGETQYF
TRBV4-3	TRBJ1-4	TRBD1	CASSQGQGREKLFF
TRBV9	TRBJ2-1	TRBD2	CASSVASSGGSGDNEQFF
TRBV6-2/TRBV6-3	TRBJ2-5	NA	CASSYPWETQYF
TRBV25-1	TRBJ2-1	TRBD1	CASSQGAGGLLDEQFF
TRBV12-3/TRBV12-4	TRBJ2-7	NA	CASSLNIGEQYF
TRBV5-1	TRBJ2-5	NA	CASSLAAGSQETQYF
TRBV29-1	TRBJ1-2	NA	CSVDRTGVGYTF
TRBV5-1	TRBJ1-1	NA	CASSLGVMSTEAFF
TRBV12-3/TRBV12-4	TRBJ1-2	NA	CASSLDGTRGCGYTF
TRBV7-3	TRBJ2-3	TRBD2	CASSLMRGTDTQYF
TRBV4-3	TRBJ2-6	NA	CASSQVGPQVSGANVLTF
TRBV19	TRBJ2-3	TRBD2	CASSMAGVPDTQYF
TRBV24-1	TRBJ2-3	NA	CATSDAVLNTDTQYF
TRBV20-1	TRBJ2-1	TRBD1	CSARDPRDRGSYNEQFF
TRBV10-1	TRBJ2-2	NA	CATQDTGELFF
TRBV9	TRBJ2-7	NA	CASSVFPVGREQYF
TRBV9	TRBJ2-3	TRBD1	CASSFPQGQSTDTQYF
TRBV7-2	TRBJ1-4	TRBD1	CASSSDRGGGEKLFF
TRBV6-2/TRBV6-3	TRBJ2-1	NA	CASTSMSKTYNEQFF
TRBV12-3/TRBV12-4	TRBJ2-1	NA	CASRRQDWEQFF
TRBV2	TRBJ2-4	NA	CASSEVDIQYF
TRBV18	TRBJ1-5	NA	CASSPRADSNQPQHF
TRBV20-1	TRBJ2-1	TRBD2	CSARELAEVYNEQFF
TRBV28	TRBJ2-5	TRBD1	CASSIPHGQGETQYF
TRBV29-1	TRBJ2-7	TRBD1	CSANVGTGGNYEQYF
TRBV29-1	TRBJ2-3	NA	CSAANTDTQYF
TRBV2	TRBJ2-6	TRBD1	CASSPLLGQGHLSSGANVLTF
TRBV20-1	TRBJ1-5	NA	CSARPLAQQPQHF
TRBV3-1	NA	NA	CASSQDLGSGGHIQYF
TRBV24-1	TRBJ2-1	NA	CATSRHDSTSEQFF
TRBV7-2	TRBJ2-7	TRBD2	CAKAVAGGPHEQYF
TRBV6-5	TRBJ2-1	TRBD1	CVSSYSQDRGMHEQFF
TRBV10-3	TRBJ2-1	NA	CAISESVSSYNEQFF
TRBV4-3	TRBJ2-3	TRBD2	CASSQGREGSTQYF
TRBV2	TRBJ2-1	TRBD2	CASTPLAAGYNEQFF
TRBV4-1	TRBJ2-3	NA	CASSQDPVVGTDTQYF
TRBV29-1	TRBJ2-7	TRBD1	CSASGQTSYEQYF
TRBV6-5	TRBJ2-5	TRBD2	CASSYSSGGETQYF
TRBV27	TRBJ1-2	NA	CASGDFRSGYTF
TRBV12-3/TRBV12-4	TRBJ2-5	TRBD2	CASSLGLAGAETQYF
TRBV7-3	TRBJ2-3	TRBD2	CASSDSGAGADTQYF
TRBV7-9	NA	TRBD1	CASSLGRTGQPTQYF
TRBV3-1	TRBJ2-1	TRBD2	CASSQRRLAGAGNEQFF
TRBV7-2	TRBJ2-1	NA	CASSSTLGRNNEQFF
TRBV5-5	TRBJ1-6	NA	CASSLDRPSPLHF
TRBV6-5	TRBJ2-3	NA	CASSYSLASASTDAQYF
TRBV3-1	TRBJ2-7	NA	CASSSYYEQYF
TRBV3-1	TRBJ2-2	TRBD2	CASSQSQIAGERRAGELFF